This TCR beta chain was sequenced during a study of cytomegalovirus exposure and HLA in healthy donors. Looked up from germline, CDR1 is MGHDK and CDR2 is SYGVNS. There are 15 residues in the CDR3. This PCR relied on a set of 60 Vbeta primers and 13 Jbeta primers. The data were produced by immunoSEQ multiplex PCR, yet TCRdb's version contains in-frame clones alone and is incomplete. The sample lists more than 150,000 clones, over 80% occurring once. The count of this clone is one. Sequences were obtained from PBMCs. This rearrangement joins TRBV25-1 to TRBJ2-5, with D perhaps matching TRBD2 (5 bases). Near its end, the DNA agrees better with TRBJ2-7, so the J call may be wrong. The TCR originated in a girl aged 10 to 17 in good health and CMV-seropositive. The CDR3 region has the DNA TGTGCCAGCAATGGGGTAATCGGCGGGCGCTACGAGCAGTACTTC. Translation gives CASNGVIGGRYEQYF.